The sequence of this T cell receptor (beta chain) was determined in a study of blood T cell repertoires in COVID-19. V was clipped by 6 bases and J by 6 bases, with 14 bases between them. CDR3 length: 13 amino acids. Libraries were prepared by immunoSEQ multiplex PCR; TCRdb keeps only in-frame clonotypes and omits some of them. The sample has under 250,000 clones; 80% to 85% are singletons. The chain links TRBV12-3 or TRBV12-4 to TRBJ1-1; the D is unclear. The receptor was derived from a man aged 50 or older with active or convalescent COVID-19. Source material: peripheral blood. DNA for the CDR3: TGTGCCAGCAGAGGGAAGAGGGTATCTGAAGCTTTCTTT. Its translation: CASRGKRVSEAFF.